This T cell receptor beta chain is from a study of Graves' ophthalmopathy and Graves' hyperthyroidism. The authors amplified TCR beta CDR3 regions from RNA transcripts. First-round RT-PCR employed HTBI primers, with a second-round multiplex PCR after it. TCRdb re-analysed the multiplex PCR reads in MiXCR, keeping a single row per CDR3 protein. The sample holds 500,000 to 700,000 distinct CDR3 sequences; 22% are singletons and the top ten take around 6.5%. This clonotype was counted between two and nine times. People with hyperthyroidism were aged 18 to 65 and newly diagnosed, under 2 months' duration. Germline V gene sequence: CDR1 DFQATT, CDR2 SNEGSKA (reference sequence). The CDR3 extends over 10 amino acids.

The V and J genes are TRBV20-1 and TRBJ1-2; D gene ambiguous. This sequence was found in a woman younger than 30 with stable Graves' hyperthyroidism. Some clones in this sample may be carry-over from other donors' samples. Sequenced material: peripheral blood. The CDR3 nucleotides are TGCAGGATAACCAAGTATGGCTACACCTTC. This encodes CRITKYGYTF.